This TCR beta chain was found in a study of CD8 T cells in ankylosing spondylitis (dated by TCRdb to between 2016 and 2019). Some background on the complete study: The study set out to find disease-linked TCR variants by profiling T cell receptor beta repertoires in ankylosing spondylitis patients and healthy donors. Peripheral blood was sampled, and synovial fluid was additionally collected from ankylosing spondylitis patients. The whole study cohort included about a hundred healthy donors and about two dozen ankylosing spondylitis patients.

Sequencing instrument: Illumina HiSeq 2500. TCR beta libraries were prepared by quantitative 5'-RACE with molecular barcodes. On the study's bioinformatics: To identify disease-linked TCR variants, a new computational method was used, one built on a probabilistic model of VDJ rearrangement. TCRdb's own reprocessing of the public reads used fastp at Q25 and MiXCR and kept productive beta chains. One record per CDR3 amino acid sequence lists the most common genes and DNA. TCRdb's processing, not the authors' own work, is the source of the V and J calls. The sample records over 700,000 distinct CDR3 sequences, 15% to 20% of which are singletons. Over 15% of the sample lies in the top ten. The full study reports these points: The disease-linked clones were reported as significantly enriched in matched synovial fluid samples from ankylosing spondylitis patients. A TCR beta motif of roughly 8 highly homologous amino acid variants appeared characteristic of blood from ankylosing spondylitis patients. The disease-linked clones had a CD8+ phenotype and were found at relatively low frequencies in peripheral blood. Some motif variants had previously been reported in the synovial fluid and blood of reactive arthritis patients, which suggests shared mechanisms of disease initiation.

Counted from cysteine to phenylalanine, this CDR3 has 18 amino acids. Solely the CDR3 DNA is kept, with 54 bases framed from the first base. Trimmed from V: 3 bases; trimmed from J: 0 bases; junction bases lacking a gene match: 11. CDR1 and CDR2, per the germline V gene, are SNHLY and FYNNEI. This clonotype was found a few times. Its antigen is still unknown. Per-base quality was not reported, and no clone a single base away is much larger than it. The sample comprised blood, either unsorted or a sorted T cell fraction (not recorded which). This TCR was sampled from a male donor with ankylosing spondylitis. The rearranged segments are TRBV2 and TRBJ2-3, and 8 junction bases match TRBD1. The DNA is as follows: TGTGCCAGCAGTGACAATCCGGGACAGGAGATTAGCACAGATACGCAGTATTTT. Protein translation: CASSDNPGQEISTDTQYF.